A selection of T cell receptor beta chains follows, all from one sample in a study of blood T cell repertoires in COVID-19. Generated by immunoSEQ multiplex PCR, the TCRdb table keeps only in-frame clones and is missing some. The data contain a few hundred thousand clones, 87% of them seen just once; the ten biggest clones take up around 3%. The specimen sequenced was PBMCs or T cells enriched from blood (not recorded which). These receptor sequences come from a woman aged 25 to 39 who had recovered from COVID-19. CDR3s include the opening cysteine and the closing phenylalanine or tryptophan. The order of the fields is D gene, V gene, J gene, clone size, CDR3 protein, CDR3 DNA. D genes are given only for firm matches. A clone size is listed for some rows: how often the clone was seen (once, few, many), or a class if it is expanded.

>TRBD1|TRBV4-1|TRBJ2-3|NA
CASSHPGQGTDTQYF
TGCGCCAGCAGCCATCCGGGACAGGGCACAGATACGCAGTATTTT
>NA|TRBV28|TRBJ1-3|NA
CASSLLARGGHTIYF
TGTGCCAGCAGTTTATTGGCCAGGGGTGGTCACACCATATATTTT
>TRBD1|TRBV19|TRBJ2-7|NA
CASSHRDRVYEQYF
TGTGCCAGTAGTCACCGGGACAGGGTATACGAGCAGTACTTC
>TRBD1|TRBV7-9|TRBJ2-3|NA
CASSQAPGQGFTDTQYF
TGTGCCAGCAGCCAAGCACCGGGACAGGGGTTCACAGATACGCAGTATTTT
>NA|TRBV4-1|TRBJ1-5|NA
CASSLQGMGNQPQHF
TGCGCCAGCAGCCTTCAGGGGATGGGCAATCAGCCCCAGCATTTT
>NA|TRBV12-5|TRBJ1-2|NA
CASGSRGGRRGGYTF
TGTGCTAGTGGTTCGAGGGGGGGCCGACGTGGTGGCTACACCTTC
>TRBD2|TRBV5-6|TRBJ2-3|NA
CASSPGLVSTDTQYF
TGTGCCAGCAGCCCCGGACTAGTTAGCACAGATACGCAGTATTTT
>TRBD1|TRBV7-9|TRBJ1-4|NA
CASSSPTSGTGEKLFF
TGTGCCAGCAGCTCCCCAACCTCCGGGACAGGTGAAAAACTGTTTTTT
>NA|TRBV27|TRBJ2-1|NA
CASRRYDEQFF
TGTGCCAGCAGGAGGTACGATGAGCAGTTCTTC
>NA|TRBV3-1/TRBV3-2|TRBJ2-1|NA
CASSQVPFSLAYNEQFF
TGTGCCAGCAGCCAAGTCCCGTTTAGTCTAGCCTACAATGAGCAGTTCTTC
>TRBD1|TRBV19|TRBJ2-1|NA
CASSSEGQGYNEQFF
TGTGCCAGTAGCTCTGAGGGACAGGGTTACAATGAGCAGTTCTTC
>TRBD2|TRBV4-1|TRBJ2-1|NA
CASSQESPSGYNEQFF
TGCGCCAGCAGCCAAGAATCCCCTAGCGGATACAATGAGCAGTTCTTC
>TRBD2|TRBV11-1|TRBJ2-7|NA
CASSRPGGRSSYEQYF
TGTGCCAGCAGCCGCCCGGGAGGCAGAAGCTCCTACGAGCAGTACTTC
>NA|TRBV19|TRBJ1-2|NA
CASSIEAEVDGYTF
TGTGCCAGTAGTATAGAAGCGGAAGTCGATGGCTACACCTTC
>NA|TRBV5-6|TRBJ1-1|NA
CASSSWNRDGNTEAFF
TGTGCCAGCAGCTCCTGGAACAGGGATGGAAACACTGAAGCTTTCTTT
>NA|TRBV5-1|TRBJ2-1|NA
CASSLAALPGGDEQFF
TGCGCCAGCAGCTTGGCCGCTCTCCCCGGAGGGGATGAGCAGTTCTTC
>TRBD1|TRBV19|TRBJ2-3|NA
CASSPDRASTDTQYF
TGTGCCAGTAGTCCAGACAGGGCTAGCACAGATACGCAGTATTTT
>NA|TRBV6-6|TRBJ2-7|NA
CASRGTLKAYEQYF
TGTGCCAGCAGGGGGACATTGAAGGCCTACGAGCAGTACTTC
>NA|TRBV5-1|TRBJ2-5|once
CASSLALARGSGETQYF
TGCGCCAGCAGCTTGGCCTTGGCCAGGGGTTCAGGGGAGACCCAGTACTTC
>TRBD1|TRBV27|TRBJ1-2|NA
CASSTRDRVGNYGYTF
TGTGCCAGCAGTACCCGAGACAGGGTTGGTAACTATGGCTACACCTTC
>NA|TRBV21-1|TRBJ2-7|NA
CASPRPEVSYEQYF
TGTGCCAGCCCCCGCCCCGAGGTCTCCTACGAGCAGTACTTC
>NA|TRBV5-1|TRBJ2-5|NA
CATSPSSVETQYF
TGCGCCACCTCCCCCTCGTCAGTCGAGACCCAGTACTTC
>NA|TRBV5-1|TRBJ1-5|many
CASSLSPRGATDSNQPQHF
TGCGCCAGCAGCTTGTCCCCAAGAGGTGCGACGGATAGCAATCAGCCCCAGCATTTT
>NA|TRBV7-9|TRBJ2-2|NA
CASSPGSGATGELFF
TGTGCCAGCAGCCCAGGGTCAGGGGCCACCGGGGAGCTGTTTTTT
>TRBD1|TRBV6-5|TRBJ2-1|NA
CASSWDRGYNEQFF
TGTGCCAGCAGTTGGGACAGGGGCTACAATGAGCAGTTCTTC
>NA|TRBV2|TRBJ1-5|NA
CASNTPGSSNQPQHF
TGTGCCAGCAATACTCCGGGATCTAGCAATCAGCCCCAGCATTTT
>TRBD1|TRBV5-1|TRBJ1-2|NA
CASRPGQGNYGYTF
TGCGCCAGCAGACCCGGACAGGGGAACTATGGCTACACCTTC
>TRBD1|TRBV19|TRBJ1-5|NA
CASSPDRDDIQPQHF
TGTGCCAGTAGCCCAGACAGGGATGATATTCAGCCCCAGCATTTT
>NA|TRBV28|TRBJ1-3|once
CASSPPPAGNTIYF
TGTGCCAGCAGTCCCCCGCCGGCTGGAAACACCATATATTTT